The 20 T cell receptor beta chains below come from one sample, sequenced in a study of radiotherapy plus CTLA-4 blockade in lung cancer. Sequenced by immunoSEQ multiplex PCR; TCRdb stores in-frame clones only, minus some. This sample carries roughly 66,000 clones, approximately 80% of them seen once, and the ten largest clones take around 4%. Sequencing was performed on peripheral blood, taken from a patient treated with radiotherapy plus ipilimumab. These receptors were taken from a human donor with non-small cell lung cancer who had a partial response to radiotherapy plus ipilimumab.

The V gene is TRBV10-2, the J gene TRBJ2-5, with 8 bases fitting TRBD1. The trim removed 7 bases at V and 5 bases at J, leaving 3 bases unmatched. The V gene's germline CDR1 is WSHSY and CDR2 SAAADI. CDR3 length: 12 amino acids. The CDR3, as DNA: TGCGCCAGCACCAGACAGGGGGAGACCCAGTACTTC. Translating gives CASTRQGETQYF.

V gene TRBV27 combines with J gene TRBJ2-1, with D perhaps TRBD2 (6 bases). Trimming took off 5 bases at V and 7 bases at J, with 15 bases between the two ends. Germline V gives CDR1 MNHEY, CDR2 SMNVEV (reference sequence). The CDR3 runs to 14 residues. CDR3 sequence reads: CASSRSSSGNEQFF. As DNA, the CDR3 is TGTGCCAGCAGTCGGAGTAGTAGCGGAAATGAGCAGTTCTTC.

The chain joins TRBV28 to TRBJ2-7, with TRBD2 matching 13 bases. Germline CDR1 and CDR2: MDHEN and SYDVKM. This CDR3 contains 14 residues. The J segment lost 6 bases and the V segment lost 6 bases, leaving 5 bases of the junction unmatched. CDR3 sequence (DNA): TGTGCCAGCAGGTTGGGACTAGCGGGACGCGAGCAGTACTTC. Protein sequence: CASRLGLAGREQYF.

The V call is TRBV7-6, the J call TRBJ1-1, with 7 nucleotides matching TRBD1. Trimming removed 1 base from V and 1 base from J; junction bases left unmatched: 3. From germline, CDR1 is SGHVS and CDR2 FNYEAQ. This CDR3 spans 15 amino acids. The CDR3 DNA follows: TGTGCCAGCAGCTTAGTGTCAGGGGGGAACACTGAAGCTTTCTTT. It yields the protein CASSLVSGGNTEAFF.

This clone was detected once. CDR3 sequence: CASSFEGARGYTF. In DNA, the CDR3 is TGTGCCAGCAGCTTCGAGGGGGCTCGGGGCTACACCTTC. The gene calls are TRBV7-2 and TRBJ1-2; 7 positions match TRBD1. Germline V gene sequence: CDR1 SGHTA, CDR2 FQGNSA. The CDR3 has 13 residues. The V and J ends lost 3 bases and 8 bases, in that order; junction bases with no gene match: 6.

The rearrangement links TRBV27 to TRBJ2-1; D unresolved. The V and J ends lost 2 bases and 5 bases respectively, with 10 bases between them. This CDR3 is 14 amino acids long. Germline-derived CDR1 and CDR2 are MNHEY and SMNVEV (reference sequence). The CDR3 DNA reads as TGTGCCAGCAGTTTAGCCAGACATAACAATGAGCAGTTCTTC. It is translated as CASSLARHNNEQFF.

The chain combines TRBV28 with TRBJ1-5; D remains ambiguous. This CDR3 is built from 14 residues. V gave up 2 bases and J gave up 0 bases, with 5 bases separating them. Germline V gene lookup returns CDR1 MDHEN and CDR2 SYDVKM. This CDR3 is CASSLIGSNQPQHF. As DNA, the CDR3 is TGTGCCAGCAGTTTAATCGGTAGCAATCAGCCCCAGCATTTT.

V and J are TRBV9 and TRBJ2-1, with 12 bases that match TRBD2. The CDR3 spans 15 residues. The V gene end was trimmed by 2 bases and the J gene end by 8 bases; junction bases not matched to a gene: 5. The germline CDR1 and CDR2 sequences are SGDLS and YYNGEE. DNA for the CDR3: TGTGCCAGCAGCGTTTCTAGCGGGAGGGCCTATGAGCAGTTCTTC. This translates into CASSVSSGRAYEQFF.

V is TRBV10-2 and J is TRBJ2-1; 9 bases fit TRBD1. Per the germline V gene, CDR1 is WSHSY and CDR2 is SAAADI. The trim removed 2 bases at V and 12 bases at J, leaving 5 bases unmatched. The CDR3 is 13 amino acids. The CDR3: CASSEGTGLGQFF. CDR3 coding DNA: TGCGCCAGCAGTGAGGGGACAGGGTTGGGGCAGTTCTTC.

The chain uses TRBV29-1 and TRBJ1-1; no clear D. V lost 3 bases to trimming and J lost 1 base, with 3 bases between them. Germline values: CDR1 SQVTM, CDR2 ANQGSEA. CDR3 length: 11 residues. The CDR3 here is CSVDGNTEAFF. The CDR3 region has the DNA TGCAGCGTTGACGGGAACACTGAAGCTTTCTTT.

The rearrangement links TRBV27 to TRBJ2-7, with 8 bases matching TRBD2. The CDR3 covers 14 residues. V was clipped by 5 bases and J by 3 bases; unmatched bases: 6. Germline lookup yields CDR1 MNHEY and CDR2 SMNVEV (reference sequence). The CDR3 region has the DNA TGTGCCAGCAGTGCAAGCGGGAGTAACTACGAGCAGTACTTC. As protein: CASSASGSNYEQYF.

V gene TRBV6-4 combines with J gene TRBJ2-1; possible D gene TRBD2, 5 bases. The CDR3 runs 13 residues. The germline V gene encodes CDR1 MRHNA and CDR2 SNTAGT. V lost 6 bases to trimming and J lost 2 bases, with 8 bases between them. As DNA, the CDR3 is TGTGCCAGCAGCGCCGGGACCTACAATGAGCAGTTCTTC. This gives the protein CASSAGTYNEQFF.

V is TRBV28 and J is TRBJ2-3; tentatively, D is TRBD1 (6 bases). The V end was cut by 7 bases, the J end by 2 bases, with 22 bases between. The CDR3 runs 17 residues. In germline, CDR1 is MDHEN, CDR2 SYDVKM. The CDR3: CASKRIQGLPSTDTQYF. The CDR3 DNA follows: TGTGCCAGCAAACGAATTCAGGGGTTACCTTCCACAGATACGCAGTATTTT.

The chain employs TRBV5-1 and TRBJ1-4; 11 nucleotides match TRBD1. The germline V gene has CDR1 SGHRS and CDR2 YFSETQ. V lost 3 bases to trimming and J lost 7 bases; unmatched junction nucleotides: 8. The CDR3 is made up of 16 amino acids. CDR3 residues: CASSSTAGTGGEKLFF. CDR3 sequence (DNA): TGCGCCAGCAGCTCAACCGCCGGGACAGGGGGTGAAAAACTGTTTTTT.

J is TRBJ1-2 and V is TRBV5-8; TRBD1 matches 7 bases. The germline V gene encodes CDR1 SGHTS and CDR2 YDEGEE. CDR3 size: 12 residues. Trimming removed 5 bases from V and 5 bases from J; junction bases left unmatched: 3. CDR3 sequence: CASSAQGYGYTF. DNA of the CDR3: TGTGCCAGCAGTGCACAGGGGTATGGCTACACCTTC.

CDR3 sequence reads: CASSQVPTFGSGTDTQYF. CDR3 nucleotides: TGTGCCAGCAGCCAAGTCCCCACTTTTGGTAGCGGGACAGATACGCAGTATTTT. The V call is TRBV4-2, the J call TRBJ2-3, with 7 bases identical to TRBD2. V gave up 1 base and J gave up 3 bases; unmatched junction bases: 13. The CDR3 is made up of 18 amino acids. The germline gives CDR1 LGHNA, CDR2 YNFKEQ.

Only a few counts were recorded for this clone. V gene TRBV28 combines with J gene TRBJ1-2; maybe TRBD1 (5 bases). V lost 5 bases to trimming and J lost 0 bases, with 13 bases between them. The CDR3 length is 15 residues. Germline CDR1 reads MDHEN; CDR2 reads SYDVKM. The CDR3 region is CASSLSGGTNYGYTF. Written as DNA, the CDR3 is TGTGCCAGCAGTCTCTCGGGGGGAACTAACTATGGCTACACCTTC.

The J gene is TRBJ1-2, the V gene TRBV28; D is unclear. CDR1 and CDR2 from the germline V gene are MDHEN and SYDVKM. Between the trimmed V and J ends, which lost 2 bases and 4 bases, there was a span of 8 bases. The CDR3 contains 13 residues. CDR3 region: CASSLMAAYGYTF. DNA of the CDR3: TGTGCCAGCAGTTTAATGGCCGCCTATGGCTACACCTTC.

This chain links TRBV10-1 with TRBJ1-3; a weak D match, TRBD1 (6 bases). Germline CDR1 and CDR2: WNHNN and SYGVQD (reference sequence). The germline V and J ends were trimmed by 6 bases and 2 bases, with 11 bases remaining between them. This CDR3 contains 14 residues. The CDR3 DNA follows: TGCGCCAGCAGCCCAGGGGTGACTGGAAACACCATATATTTT. Translation: CASSPGVTGNTIYF.

The chain uses TRBV27 and TRBJ2-7, with 8 bases fitting TRBD2. The ends lost 4 bases at V and 0 bases at J; junction bases unmatched: 17. CDR3 length: 19 residues. Germline CDR1 reads MNHEY; CDR2 reads SMNVEV (reference sequence). For the CDR3, the DNA is TGTGCCAGCAGTTCCCTTTCAATCGGACTAGCTAGTAACTCCTACGAGCAGTACTTC. Its protein product is CASSSLSIGLASNSYEQYF.